This T cell receptor beta chain originates from a study of T cells in women clearing cervical HPV infection. Regarding the study as a whole: T-cell numbers per sample were unknown and may explain richness differences. Effector/memory and HPV-specific T cells were not isolated, and association timing is unknown.

The method was immunoSEQ multiplex PCR; TCRdb's version includes in-frame clones alone and lacks a portion of them. In total, the table holds some 41,000 clones. As for this clone: The antigen is undetermined. The sequenced fragment ends 3 residues before the CDR3 boundary, so the rest is inferred from the germline J gene.

The CDR3 runs 11 residues. V was clipped by 7 bases and J by 0 bases, with 6 bases between them. Germline CDR1 SQVTM, CDR2 ANQGSEA. The receptor comes from a woman aged 18-70 years with a cervical HPV16 infection that either progressed to CIN3+ or cleared (not recorded which). The chain has TRBV29-1 and TRBJ1-1; a weak D match, TRBD1 (5 bases). Sequencing was performed on blood buffy coat. CDR3 amino acids: CSGRVNTEAFF. The CDR3 bases that were read are TGCAGCGGCAGGGTGAACACTGAA.